This record looks at one T cell receptor beta chain sequence and its context. Its antigen specificity is not known. Base-call qualities are not available, and no considerably larger clone is one nucleotide away. TCRbeta CDR3 regions were amplified from genomic DNA using the immunoSEQ Assay, a bias-controlled multiplex PCR. The published analysis was carried out like this. Nucleated cell counts per sample were estimated from amplification of reference gene primers within the assay. To quantify the absolute abundance of each unique TCRbeta CDR3 rearrangement, sequence reads were collapsed and filtered. Productive Simpson clonality was computed per sample as the square root of Simpson's diversity index over productive rearrangements. TCRdb stores this immuneACCESS table with in-frame sequences only. Part of the clones is absent; in the studies checked, under half of the shortfall reflects unresolved V genes, and no reason is known for the rest. Clonal size and the V and J genes are those of that table, whereas D and trimming came from the DNA. The sample records tens of thousands of clones, about 91% of which are singletons. The ten largest clonotypes hold around 5.8% of the sample.

Each collaborating institution followed its own protocols to collect whole blood in K2EDTA tubes. Collaborator samples were shipped for TCRbeta analysis as frozen whole blood, isolated PBMCs, or DNA extracted from either sample type. Clipping removes 3 bases from V and 4 bases from J, with 11 as the unmatched junction base count. As encoded in the germline V gene, CDR1 is MDHEN while CDR2 is SYDVKM. The CDR3 has 16 amino acids, counting the end cysteine and phenylalanine. This entry keeps only the CDR3 DNA: 48 bases, framed from base 1. These data originate in a study of blood T cell repertoires in COVID-19 (dated by TCRdb to 2020 to 2021). Regarding the research as a whole: Samples from collaborators originated in the United States, Italy and Spain and spanned both the acute and convalescent phases of COVID-19. The material from the prospective study consisted of cDNA or gDNA derived from T cells, B-cell-depleted T cells, or PBMCs. The dataset comprised deeply sampled blood TCRbeta repertoires from subjects exposed to, actively infected with, or recovered from COVID-19. The repertoires were released in a freely available public database meant as a resource for research on the immune response to SARS-CoV-2. Samples came from the ongoing ImmuneRACE study (first 160 participants) plus 1,254 subjects from 6 global collaborators. Nearly every sample came with metadata listing a de-identified subject ID, COVID-19 status, age in years and sex. Where HLA class I and class II types were available, the types were taken from metadata supplied by the sample provider, not from assay-based typing. Findings and caveats that apply to the study as a whole: The quantity of clinical and demographic metadata differed by source and by participant and was supplied without curation.

The chain is encoded by TRBV28 joined to TRBJ1-1; the junction holds 7 bases that match TRBD1. The sequence was collected from an elderly woman with acute or convalescent COVID-19. What was sequenced was peripheral blood. The DNA sequence reads TGTGCCAGCAGTTTCTCTTTGGGCAGGGGGAGCACTGAAGCTTTCTTT. It translates to CASSFSLGRGSTEAFF.